Listed below are T cell receptor beta chains from one sample, sequenced in a study of identical twins. TCRdb recomputed calls from the 5' RACE reads with MiXCR, one row per CDR3 protein. The repertoire holds 1.5 million or so distinct CDR3 sequences, with under 35% as singletons. Sequencing was done on a sample of cord blood. These receptors all come from a newborn girl in good health. Each CDR3 is given with its conserved first and last residue. Each record gives: V gene, clone size, J gene, D gene, CDR3 DNA, CDR3 protein. The D gene is left open where the match is weak. Rows give clone size only sometimes, using once, few, many, or a class for an expanded clone.

>TRBV7-2|few|TRBJ2-7|TRBD2
TGTGCCAGCAGCTTAGAGGCCTCGCGGGGGGTGGCCGAGCAGTACTTC
CASSLEASRGVAEQYF
>TRBV20-1|.|TRBJ2-1|.
TGCAGTGCCAGACTAGGGAACCTCTACAATGAGCAGTTCTTC
CSARLGNLYNEQFF
>TRBV10-3|.|TRBJ2-5|TRBD2
TGTGCCATCAGTGGGGCTAGCGGGGTCGTGGGGAATGAGCAGTACTTC
CAISGASGVVGNEQYF
>TRBV20-1|.|TRBJ2-1|.
TGCAGTGCTCCTAGAGTTTGGGATGAGCAGTTCTTC
CSAPRVWDEQFF
>TRBV25-1|few|TRBJ1-2|.
TGTGCCAGCAGTGAAGGGTGGAGCTATGGCTACACCTTC
CASSEGWSYGYTF
>TRBV12-3/TRBV12-4|few|TRBJ2-1|.
TGTGCCAGCAGTCCTATTTACCGGGGTAAGGCCTACAATGAGCAGTTCTTC
CASSPIYRGKAYNEQFF
>TRBV10-3|few|TRBJ2-7|TRBD2
TGTGCCATCAGTGAGTCTCTAGCGGCTATCCCCTACGAGCAGTACTTC
CAISESLAAIPYEQYF
>TRBV7-9|.|TRBJ2-6|.
TGTGCCAGCAGCTTAGGCGGGGGCGCCTCTGGGGCCAACGCCCTGACTTTC
CASSLGGGASGANALTF
>TRBV6-6|.|TRBJ2-2|TRBD2
TGTGCCAGCAGTTATAGAGCGGGATTGGGGGAGCTGTTTTTT
CASSYRAGLGELFF
>TRBV12-3/TRBV12-4|.|TRBJ2-3|TRBD2
TGTGCCAGCAGTTTAGCGCCACGCGGGAGCACAGATACGCGGTATTTT
CASSLAPRGSTDTRYF
>TRBV6-5|many|TRBJ2-7|TRBD2
TGTGCCAGCAGTCTACGACTAGCGGGGATATCCTACGAGCAGTACTTC
CASSLRLAGISYEQYF
>TRBV3-1|.|TRBJ2-5|.
TGTGCCAGCAGCCGCGCATTGCCTCCAGAGACCCAGTACTTC
CASSRALPPETQYF
>TRBV28|.|TRBJ1-2|.
TGTGCCAACCGGGACACCTATGGCTACACCTTC
CANRDTYGYTF
>TRBV6-6|few|TRBJ1-2|TRBD1
TGTGCCAGCAGTTCCCCCTACAGGGGCTATGGCTACACCTTC
CASSSPYRGYGYTF
>TRBV3-1|.|TRBJ2-1|TRBD2
TGTGCCAGCAGCCATTACCTAGCGGGAGGGTACAATGAGCAGTTCTTC
CASSHYLAGGYNEQFF
>TRBV7-2|.|TRBJ2-3|TRBD2
TGTGCCAGCAGCTTGACTAGCGGGACTTACACAGATACGCAGTATTTT
CASSLTSGTYTDTQYF
>TRBV10-3|few|TRBJ2-4|.
TGTGCCATCAGAGAGGAGGCCAAAAACATTCAGTACTTC
CAIREEAKNIQYF
>TRBV5-5|few|TRBJ2-2|TRBD2
TGTGCCAGCAGCCGCGGACTAGCGGGGGGAAGGGAGCTGTTTTTT
CASSRGLAGGRELFF
>TRBV28|.|TRBJ2-6|.
TGTGCCAGCACCCGTTTGGGGGCTAGCTCTGGGGCCAACGTCCTGACTTTC
CASTRLGASSGANVLTF
>TRBV27|.|TRBJ2-5|.
TGTGCCAGCAGTTTAATTAACAGTGAGCAGTACTTC
CASSLINSEQYF
>TRBV12-3/TRBV12-4|few|TRBJ1-1|TRBD1
TGTGCCAGCAGTTTCGGGGGGACAGTGCGGAACACTGAAGCTTTCTTT
CASSFGGTVRNTEAFF
>TRBV29-1|.|TRBJ2-1|TRBD2
TGCAGCGTTGGGAAGCGGGAGAACAATGAGCAGTTATTC
CSVGKRENNEQLF
>TRBV11-2|few|TRBJ1-1|.
TGTGCCAGCAGCCCGGCAGCGAACACTGAAGCTTTCTTT
CASSPAANTEAFF
>TRBV27|few|TRBJ1-2|TRBD1
TGTGCCAGCAGTTTCTTGGAAGGGGGCGCTAACTATGGCTACACCTTC
CASSFLEGGANYGYTF
>TRBV10-3|few|TRBJ2-7|.
TGTGCCATCAGTGAGTCTGACGGTGCGGCCTACGAGCAGTACTTC
CAISESDGAAYEQYF
>TRBV27|few|TRBJ2-2|TRBD1
TGTGCCAGCAGTTTATCAGGACAGGGGGCAACCGGGGAGCTGTTTTTT
CASSLSGQGATGELFF
>TRBV6-4|.|TRBJ1-2|TRBD1
TGTGCCAGCGGTGCACAAGGACAGGGAGGGGGCTACACCTTC
CASGAQGQGGGYTF
>TRBV20-1|.|TRBJ2-7|.
TGCAGTGCGATGGCCCCTCGGCTCTACGAGCAGTACTTC
CSAMAPRLYEQYF
>TRBV6-6|.|TRBJ1-1|TRBD1
TGTGCCAGCATTGCGGACAGGGTGAACACTGAAGCTTTCTTT
CASIADRVNTEAFF
>TRBV7-2|.|TRBJ1-5|.
TGTGCCAGCAGCTTAGTCGGTGGAGCTCATAGCAATCAGCCCCAGCATTTT
CASSLVGGAHSNQPQHF
>TRBV4-1|.|TRBJ2-7|TRBD2
TGCGCCAGCAGCCGGATGACTAGCGGGGGAGCCTACGAGCAGTACTTC
CASSRMTSGGAYEQYF
>TRBV29-1|few|TRBJ2-1|TRBD2
TGCAGCGCCTCGACTAGCGGGGGGGAAAATGAGCAGTTCTTC
CSASTSGGENEQFF
>TRBV29-1|many|TRBJ2-7|.
TGCAGCGTTGTGCTGGGAAAACGACCAGGGAAATCCTACGAGCAGTACTTC
CSVVLGKRPGKSYEQYF
>TRBV10-3|many|TRBJ1-2|TRBD1
TGTGCCATCAGGGGGACAGGGGCCTATGGCTACACCTTC
CAIRGTGAYGYTF
>TRBV5-6|.|TRBJ2-5|TRBD2
TGTGCCAGCAGCCGACCTACTAGCGTAGAGACCCAGTACTTC
CASSRPTSVETQYF
>TRBV12-3/TRBV12-4|.|TRBJ2-7|.
TGTGCCAGCACCCTAAGGGGGGGAACCTTCGACAATGAGCAGTACTTC
CASTLRGGTFDNEQYF